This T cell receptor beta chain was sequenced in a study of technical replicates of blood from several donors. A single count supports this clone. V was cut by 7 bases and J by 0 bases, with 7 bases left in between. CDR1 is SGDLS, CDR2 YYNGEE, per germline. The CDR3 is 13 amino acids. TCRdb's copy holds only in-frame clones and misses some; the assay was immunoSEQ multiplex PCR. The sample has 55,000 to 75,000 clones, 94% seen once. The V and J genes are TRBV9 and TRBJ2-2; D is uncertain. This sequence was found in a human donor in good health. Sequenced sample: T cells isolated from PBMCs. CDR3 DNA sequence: TGTGCCAGCTTACAGACGAACACCGGGGAGCTGTTTTTT. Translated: CASLQTNTGELFF.